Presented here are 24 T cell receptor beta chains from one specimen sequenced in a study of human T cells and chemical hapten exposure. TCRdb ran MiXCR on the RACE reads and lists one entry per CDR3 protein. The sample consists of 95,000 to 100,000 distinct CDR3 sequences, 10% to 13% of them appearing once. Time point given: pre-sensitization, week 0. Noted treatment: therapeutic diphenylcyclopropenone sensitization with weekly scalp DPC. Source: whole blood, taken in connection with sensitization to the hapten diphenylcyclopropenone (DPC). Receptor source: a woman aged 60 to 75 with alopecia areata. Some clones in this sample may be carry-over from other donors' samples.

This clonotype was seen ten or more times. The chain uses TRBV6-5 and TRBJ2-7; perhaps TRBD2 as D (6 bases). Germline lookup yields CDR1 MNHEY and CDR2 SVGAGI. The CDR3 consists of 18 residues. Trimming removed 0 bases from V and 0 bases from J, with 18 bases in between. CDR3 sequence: CASSYSIPGRGDSYEQYF. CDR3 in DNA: TGTGCCAGCAGTTACTCGATCCCGGGGCGCGGGGACTCCTACGAGCAGTACTTC.

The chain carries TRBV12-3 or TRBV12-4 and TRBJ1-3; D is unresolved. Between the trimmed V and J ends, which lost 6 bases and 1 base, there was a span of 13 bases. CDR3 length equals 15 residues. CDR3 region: CASRTLGVSGNTIYF. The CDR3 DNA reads TGTGCCAGCAGAACCCTGGGAGTATCTGGAAACACCATATATTTT.

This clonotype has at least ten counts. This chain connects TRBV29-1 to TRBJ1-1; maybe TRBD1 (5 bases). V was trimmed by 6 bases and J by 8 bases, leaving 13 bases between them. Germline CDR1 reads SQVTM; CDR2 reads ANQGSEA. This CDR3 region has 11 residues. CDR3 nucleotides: TGCAGCGTCCTCAGGGCCCCAGAAGCTTTCTTT. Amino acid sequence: CSVLRAPEAFF.

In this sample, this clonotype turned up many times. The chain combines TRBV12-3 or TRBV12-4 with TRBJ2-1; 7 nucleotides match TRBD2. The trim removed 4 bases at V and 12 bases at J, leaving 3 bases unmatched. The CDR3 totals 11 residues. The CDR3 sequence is CASSSAGRQFF. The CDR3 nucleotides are TGTGCCAGCAGTTCAGCGGGGCGGCAGTTCTTC.

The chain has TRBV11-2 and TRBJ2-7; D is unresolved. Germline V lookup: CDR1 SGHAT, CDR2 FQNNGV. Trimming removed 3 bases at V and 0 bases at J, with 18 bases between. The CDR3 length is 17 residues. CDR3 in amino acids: CASSFAGSPLSSYEQYF. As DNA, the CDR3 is TGTGCCAGCAGCTTTGCAGGAAGTCCCCTCTCCTCCTACGAGCAGTACTTC.

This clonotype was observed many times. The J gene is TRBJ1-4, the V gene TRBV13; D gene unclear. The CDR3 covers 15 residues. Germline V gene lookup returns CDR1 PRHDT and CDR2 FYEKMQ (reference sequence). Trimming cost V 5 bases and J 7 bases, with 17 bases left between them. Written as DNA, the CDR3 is TGTGCCAGCAGCCTAGCCCCGGACTTCGGTGAAAAACTGTTTTTT. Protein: CASSLAPDFGEKLFF. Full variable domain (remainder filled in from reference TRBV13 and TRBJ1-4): AAGVIQSPRHLIKEKRETATLKCYPIPRHDTVYWYQQGPGQDPQFLISFYEKMQSDKGSIPDRFSAQQFSDYHSELNMSSLELGDSALYFCASSLAPDFGEKLFFGSGTQLSVL.

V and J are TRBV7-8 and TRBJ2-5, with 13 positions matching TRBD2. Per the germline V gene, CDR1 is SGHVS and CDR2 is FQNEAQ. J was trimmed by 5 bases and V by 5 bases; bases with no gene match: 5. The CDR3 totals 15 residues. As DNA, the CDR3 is TGTGCCAGCAGCGCTACTAGCGGGAGGGGGGAGACCCAGTACTTC. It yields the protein CASSATSGRGETQYF.

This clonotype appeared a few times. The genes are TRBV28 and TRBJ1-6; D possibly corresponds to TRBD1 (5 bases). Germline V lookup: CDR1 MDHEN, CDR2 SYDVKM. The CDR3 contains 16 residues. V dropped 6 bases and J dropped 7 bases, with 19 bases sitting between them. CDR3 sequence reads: CASRPPPTVGNSPLHF. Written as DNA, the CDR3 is TGTGCCAGCAGGCCCCCGCCGACAGTCGGAAATTCACCCCTCCACTTT.

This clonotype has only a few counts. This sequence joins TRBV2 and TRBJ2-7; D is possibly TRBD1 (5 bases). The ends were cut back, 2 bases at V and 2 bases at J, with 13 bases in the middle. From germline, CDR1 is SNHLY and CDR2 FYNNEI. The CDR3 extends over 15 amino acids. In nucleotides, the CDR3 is TGTGCCAGCAGTGAAATAAGGTGGACAACCTACGAGCAGTACTTC. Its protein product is CASSEIRWTTYEQYF.

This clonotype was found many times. The DNA for the CDR3 is TGTGCCAGCAGCTTAGATCGGACGTCAGATACGCAGTATTTT. Protein sequence: CASSLDRTSDTQYF. The V call is TRBV11-2, the J call TRBJ2-3; D ambiguous. CDR3 length equals 14 residues. Trimming removed 0 bases at V and 4 bases at J, with 8 bases between. Looked up from germline, CDR1 is SGHAT and CDR2 is FQNNGV. Looking up the rest from reference TRBV11-2 and TRBJ2-3 gives the full variable domain: EAGVAQSPRYKIIEKRQSVAFWCNPISGHATLYWYQQILGQGPKLLIQFQNNGVVDDSQLPKDRFSAERLKGVDSTLKIQPAKLEDSAVYLCASSLDRTSDTQYFGPGTRLTVL.

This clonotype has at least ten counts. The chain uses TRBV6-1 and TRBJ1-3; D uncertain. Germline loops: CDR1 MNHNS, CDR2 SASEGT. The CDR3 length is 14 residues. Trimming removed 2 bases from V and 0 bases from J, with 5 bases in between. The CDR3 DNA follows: TGTGCCAGCAGTGAAATAAGCTCTGGAAACACCATATATTTT. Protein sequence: CASSEISSGNTIYF.

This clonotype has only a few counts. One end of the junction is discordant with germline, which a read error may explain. For the CDR3, the DNA is TGTGCCACCAGTTTAGGTCTGGGTGCCTCCTACGAGCAGTACTTC. Translation: CATSLGLGASYEQYF. V is TRBV27 and J is TRBJ2-7, with D uncertain. Per germline, CDR1 MNHEY and CDR2 SMNVEV (reference sequence). The CDR3 contains 15 residues.

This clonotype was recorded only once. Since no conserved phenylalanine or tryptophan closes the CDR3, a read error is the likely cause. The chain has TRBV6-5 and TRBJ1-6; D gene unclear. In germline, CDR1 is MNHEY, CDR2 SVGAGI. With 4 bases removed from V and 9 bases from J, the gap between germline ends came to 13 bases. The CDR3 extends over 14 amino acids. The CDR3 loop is CASSSQVSRSPLHY. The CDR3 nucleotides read TGTGCCAGCAGTTCCCAGGTTTCTCGTTCACCCCTCCACTAT.

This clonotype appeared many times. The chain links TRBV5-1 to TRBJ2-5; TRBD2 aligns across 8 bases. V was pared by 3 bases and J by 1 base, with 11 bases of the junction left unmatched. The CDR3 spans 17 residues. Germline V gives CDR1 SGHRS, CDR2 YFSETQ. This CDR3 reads CASSSVRGVIFQETQYF. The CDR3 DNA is TGCGCCAGCAGCTCCGTGCGGGGGGTAATTTTCCAAGAGACCCAGTACTTC.

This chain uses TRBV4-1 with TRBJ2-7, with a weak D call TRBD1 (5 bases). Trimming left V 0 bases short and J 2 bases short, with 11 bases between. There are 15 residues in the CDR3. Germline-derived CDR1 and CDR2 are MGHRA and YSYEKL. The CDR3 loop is CASSQEPGKPYEQYF. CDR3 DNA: TGCGCCAGCAGCCAAGAGCCAGGGAAGCCCTACGAGCAGTACTTC.

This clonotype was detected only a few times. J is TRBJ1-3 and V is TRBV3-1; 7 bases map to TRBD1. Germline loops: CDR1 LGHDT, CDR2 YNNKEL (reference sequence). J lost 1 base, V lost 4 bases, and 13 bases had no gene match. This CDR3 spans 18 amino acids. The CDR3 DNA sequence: TGTGCCAGCAGCCGCCTCCAGACCACGACAGGGTCTGGAAACACCATATATTTT. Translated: CASSRLQTTTGSGNTIYF.

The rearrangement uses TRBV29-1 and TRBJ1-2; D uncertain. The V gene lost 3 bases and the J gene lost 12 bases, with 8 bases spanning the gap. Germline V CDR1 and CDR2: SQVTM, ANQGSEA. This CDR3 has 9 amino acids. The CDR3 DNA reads TGCAGCGTTGAGGGGTTGCACACCTTC. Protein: CSVEGLHTF.

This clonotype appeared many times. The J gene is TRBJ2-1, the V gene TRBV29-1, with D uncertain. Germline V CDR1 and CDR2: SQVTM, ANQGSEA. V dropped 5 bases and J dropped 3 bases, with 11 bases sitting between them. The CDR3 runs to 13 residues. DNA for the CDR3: TGCAGCGTTCGAATATTTAGCTACAATGAGCAGTTCTTC. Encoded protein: CSVRIFSYNEQFF.

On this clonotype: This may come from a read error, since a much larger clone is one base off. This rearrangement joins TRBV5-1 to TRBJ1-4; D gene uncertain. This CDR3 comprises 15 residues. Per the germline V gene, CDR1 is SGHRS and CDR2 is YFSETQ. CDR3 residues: CASSGTATANEKRFF. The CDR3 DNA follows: TGCGCCAGCAGCGGAACGGCGACGGCTAATGAAAAACGGTTTTTT. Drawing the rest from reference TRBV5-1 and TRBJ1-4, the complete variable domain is KAGVTQTPRYLIKTRGQQVTLSCSPISGHRSVSWYQQTPGQGLQFLFEYFSETQRNKGNFPGRFSGRQFSNSRSEMNVSTLELGDSALYLCASSGTATANEKRFFGSGTQLSVL.

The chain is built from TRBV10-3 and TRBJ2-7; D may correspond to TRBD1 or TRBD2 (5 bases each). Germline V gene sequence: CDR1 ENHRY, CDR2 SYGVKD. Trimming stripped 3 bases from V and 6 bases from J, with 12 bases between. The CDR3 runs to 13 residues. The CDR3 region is CAISETEGLEQYF. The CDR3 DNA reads TGTGCCATCAGTGAAACCGAGGGGCTCGAGCAGTACTTC.

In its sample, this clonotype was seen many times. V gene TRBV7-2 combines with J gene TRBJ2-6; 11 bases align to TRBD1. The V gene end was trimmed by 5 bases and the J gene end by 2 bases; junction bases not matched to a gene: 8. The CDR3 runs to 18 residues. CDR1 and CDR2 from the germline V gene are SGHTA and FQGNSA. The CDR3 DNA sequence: TGTGCCAGCAGCCTGTCGGGACAGGGGGTAGCTGGGGCCAACGTCCTGACTTTC. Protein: CASSLSGQGVAGANVLTF.

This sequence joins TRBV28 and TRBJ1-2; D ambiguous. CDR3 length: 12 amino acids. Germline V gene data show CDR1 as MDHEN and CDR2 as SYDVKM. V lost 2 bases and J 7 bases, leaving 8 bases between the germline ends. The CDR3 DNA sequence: TGTGCCAGCAGTTTAGTGGCTGGTGGCTACACCTTC. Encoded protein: CASSLVAGGYTF.

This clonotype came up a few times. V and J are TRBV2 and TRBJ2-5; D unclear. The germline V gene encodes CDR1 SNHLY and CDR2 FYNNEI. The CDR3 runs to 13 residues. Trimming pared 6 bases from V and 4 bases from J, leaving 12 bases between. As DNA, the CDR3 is TGTGCCAGCAGGTCCCCACGGACAGAGACCCAGTACTTC. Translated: CASRSPRTETQYF.

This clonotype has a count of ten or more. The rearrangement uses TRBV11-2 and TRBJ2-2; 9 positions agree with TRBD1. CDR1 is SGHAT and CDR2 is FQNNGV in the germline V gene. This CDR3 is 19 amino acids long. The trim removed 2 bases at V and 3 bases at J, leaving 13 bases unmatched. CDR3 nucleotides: TGTGCCAGCAGCTTAATGCCGTGGATGGGGACAGGGCACACCGGGGAGCTGTTTTTT. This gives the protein CASSLMPWMGTGHTGELFF. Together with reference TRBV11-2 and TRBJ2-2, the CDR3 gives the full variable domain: EAGVAQSPRYKIIEKRQSVAFWCNPISGHATLYWYQQILGQGPKLLIQFQNNGVVDDSQLPKDRFSAERLKGVDSTLKIQPAKLEDSAVYLCASSLMPWMGTGHTGELFFGEGSRLTVL.